This T cell receptor (beta chain) is drawn from a study of pediatric ulcerative colitis. Germline values: CDR1 SGHTA, CDR2 FQGTGA. V lost 1 base to trimming and J lost 5 bases, with 13 bases between them. CDR3 length: 15 amino acids. Measured with immunoSEQ multiplex PCR; TCRdb has only the in-frame clones, and not every one. Here the sample spans 30,000 to 35,000 clones, roughly 81% being singletons. One to two pinch biopsies were taken from the rectum during colonoscopy. Sequenced: gut tissue. This chain uses TRBV7-3 with TRBJ2-3; weak D call: TRBD2 (5 bases). This receptor was taken from a boy between 10 and 17 years old with mild ulcerative colitis. CDR3 protein: CASSLRGLALDTQYF. The CDR3 nucleotides are TGTGCCAGCAGCTTAAGAGGTCTAGCATTAGATACGCAGTATTTT.